The clone carrying this T cell receptor beta chain appeared a single time. The sample belongs to a study of CD8+ T cells in alopecia areata. RNA was isolated and reverse transcribed to cDNA, the sequencing template. Sequencing used immunoSEQ multiplex PCR; TCRdb keeps in-frame clones, though not all of them. The table lists about 160,000 clones, about 90% of them singletons. Germline CDR1 reads SGHVS; CDR2 reads FQNEAQ. Trimming cost V 2 bases and J 7 bases; bases outside gene matches: 5. The CDR3 is 15 residues long. The sorting of PBMCs gave CD4+ and CD8+ T cells. The chain links TRBV7-8 to TRBJ2-2; TRBD1 matches 9 bases. Sequencing was performed on CD8+ T cells sorted from blood, taken at week 0. The TCR was taken from a human donor with alopecia areata. CDR3 amino acids: CASSLLQGAGGELFF. CDR3 DNA sequence: TGTGCCAGCAGCTTACTACAGGGGGCTGGCGGGGAGCTGTTTTTT.